This TCR beta chain was identified during a study of OX40 agonist ivuxolimab in advanced cancers. Regarding the study in general: Ivuxolimab, which targeted the costimulatory receptor OX40 (CD134), was an agonistic, fully human IgG2 monoclonal antibody. In the dose-escalation cohort, over 65% of patients were male, and the mean age was roughly 60 years, with a range of roughly 20 to 80. Partial responses were achieved by three dose-escalation patients, of whom one had hepatocellular carcinoma and two had cutaneous melanoma. The purpose of peripheral TCRbeta sequencing was to test whether ivuxolimab changed TCR sequence diversity and led to clonal T-cell expansion. Intravenous ivuxolimab was administered to patients every 2 weeks at six dose levels: 0.01, 0.1, 0.3, 1.5, 3 and 10 mg/kg. The paper describes the monotherapy dose-escalation part (N ≈ 52 patients) of the phase I trial of ivuxolimab. Prior anti-PD-1, anti-PD-L1 or anti-CTLA-4 therapy was permitted, and checkpoint inhibitors had been received by 30% to 40% of dose-escalation patients. Of the approximately 53 patients in dose escalation, about 20 had hepatocellular carcinoma, approximately 15 had melanoma, 9 had renal cell carcinoma and 9 had head and neck cancer.

What the study reported, not specific to this receptor: On average, CD8+ T cells showed more expanded clones than CD4+ T cells after ivuxolimab. Which antigens the clonally expanded peripheral T cells were specific for was not determined. Low levels of normalized T-cell clonal expansion were also seen in some nonresponding patients. Clonal expansion of both CD4+ and CD8+ blood T cells was observed from baseline to week 6 at doses 0.1 to 3.0 mg/kg. In the 0.1-3.0 mg/kg groups, partial responders were among the patients with the lowest normalized peripheral clonal expansion, particularly in CD8+ T cells.

A note on this clone: What this receptor recognizes is not known. No base-level quality is on record; no much larger clone is a single base apart.

For sequencing of the TCRbeta CDR3 region, genomic DNA was extracted from the sorted cells. The immunoSEQ Assay was used for sequencing of TCRbeta CDR3 regions. TCRdb took over this immuneACCESS table, retaining in-frame rearrangements with V and J assigned. Such tables are incomplete; in checked studies, under half of the missing clones stem from an unresolved V gene, and the remainder is unexplained. This sample lists 60,000 to 75,000 clones; around 90% were detected once. 14% of the sample rests with the top ten. Trimming leaves V shorter by 5 bases and J shorter by 4 bases, with the junction holding 2 bases beyond the gene matches. CDR1 is given as MNHEY and CDR2 as SVGAGI, both from the germline V gene. Reading from cysteine to phenylalanine, the CDR3 counts 13 amino acids. Only the CDR3 DNA stays, 39 bases, in frame from base 1. Patients with a history of autoimmune disease or receiving systemic immunosuppression were excluded from the trial. Peripheral blood for TCR sequencing was drawn from every dose cohort at baseline, at cycle 4 day 1 and at cycle 7 day 1. Samples came from an open-label, multicenter, first-in-human phase I dose-escalation trial of ivuxolimab. Adults with locally advanced or metastatic melanoma, renal cell carcinoma, hepatocellular carcinoma or head and neck squamous cell carcinoma were enrolled in the trial. Before TCR sequencing, CD4+ T cells and CD8+ T cells were sorted from peripheral blood as separate populations.

The TCR was taken from an adult with an advanced solid tumor such as melanoma, head and neck, liver or kidney cancer. Rearrangement joined TRBV6-5 to TRBJ1-5; TRBD1 fits 7 bases in the junction. Sequenced material: CD4+ or CD8+ T cells sorted from blood, taken in a trial of the OX40 agonist ivuxolimab. The CDR3 here reads CASSGTVNQPQHF. The DNA sequence is as follows: TGTGCCAGCAGTGGGACAGTAAATCAGCCCCAGCATTTT.